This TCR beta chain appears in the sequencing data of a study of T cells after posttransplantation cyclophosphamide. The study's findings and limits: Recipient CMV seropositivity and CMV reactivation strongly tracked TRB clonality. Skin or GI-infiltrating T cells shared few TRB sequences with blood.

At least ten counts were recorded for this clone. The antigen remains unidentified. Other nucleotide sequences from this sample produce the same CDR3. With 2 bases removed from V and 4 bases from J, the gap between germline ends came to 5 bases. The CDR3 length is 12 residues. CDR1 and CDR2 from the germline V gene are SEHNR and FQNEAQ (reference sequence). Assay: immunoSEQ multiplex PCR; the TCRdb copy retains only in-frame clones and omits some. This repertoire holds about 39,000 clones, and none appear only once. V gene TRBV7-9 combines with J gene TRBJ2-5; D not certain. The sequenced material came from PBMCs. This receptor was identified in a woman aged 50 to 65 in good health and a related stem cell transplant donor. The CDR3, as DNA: TGTGCCAGCAGCTTACGAGGAGAGACCCAGTACTTC. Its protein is CASSLRGETQYF.